This T cell receptor (beta chain) was documented in a study of shared clonotypes between healthy human individuals. Study summary: For every donor, three CD4 naive, three CD4 memory, two CD8 naive and one CD8 memory plates were used.

Samples underwent the assay at deep level. Sequenced by immunoSEQ multiplex PCR; TCRdb stores in-frame clones only, minus some. The sample lists 170,000 or so clones; approximately 62% were seen once. The V end lost 5 bases, the J end lost 8 bases, and 9 bases lay between the germline ends. This CDR3 spans 12 amino acids. Per the germline V gene, CDR1 is SEHNR and CDR2 is FQNEAQ (reference sequence). V and J are TRBV7-9 and TRBJ2-2; D is ambiguous. Sequencing used memory CD4+ T cells sorted from blood. Sample subset: CD45RA-negative fraction. This clonotype originated in a man younger than 45 in good health. CDR3 protein: CASSTRSGELFF. As DNA, the CDR3 is TGTGCCAGCAGCACTCGGAGTGGGGAGCTGTTTTTT.